The text below deals with one T cell receptor beta chain. The CDR3 goes on 3 residues after the read ends, and that part is filled in from the germline J gene. The assay was immunoSEQ multiplex PCR, and TCRdb's table has in-frame clones only and misses some. In all, the sample yields under 50,000 clones. These data belong to a study of T cells in women clearing cervical HPV infection. Trimming pared 2 bases from V and 4 bases from J, leaving 15 bases between. The CDR3 length is 15 residues. Germline V gene lookup returns CDR1 SGHRS and CDR2 YFSETQ. The chain carries TRBV5-1 and TRBJ1-2; weak D call: TRBD1 (6 bases). The clonotype comes from a woman aged 18 to 75 with a cervical HPV16 infection that either progressed to CIN3+ or cleared (not recorded which). Source material: blood buffy coat. Incomplete CDR3 DNA: TGCGCCAGCAGCTTAGATGGGGGCCGTAGCTATGGC. Amino acid sequence: CASSLDGGRSYG. In full, the CDR3 reads CASSLDGGRSYGYTF.